The 26 T cell receptor beta chains listed next were all sequenced from one sample in a study of T cell responses to AZD1222 COVID-19 vaccine. Clones were read by immunoSEQ multiplex PCR, and TCRdb kept only the in-frame ones, dropping some. This sample has approximately 100,000 clones, with approximately 84% found just once. The source was peripheral blood, collected on day 0 of AZD1222 vaccination. The receptors derive from an adult in good health.

The V and J genes are TRBV3-1 (or the pseudogene TRBV3-2) and TRBJ1-5; TRBD1 might be the D (5 bases). This CDR3 is 14 amino acids long. V gave up 4 bases and J gave up 5 bases, with 12 bases separating them. The germline V gene has CDR1 LGHDT and CDR2 YNNKEL (reference sequence). The CDR3 protein is CASSRTQGDQPQHF. Written as DNA, the CDR3 is TGTGCCAGCAGCCGCACGCAGGGCGATCAGCCCCAGCATTTT.

V is TRBV7-9 and J is TRBJ1-5; tentative D call: TRBD1 (5 bases). Germline lookup yields CDR1 SEHNR and CDR2 FQNEAQ (reference sequence). CDR3 length: 17 amino acids. Between the trimmed V and J ends, which lost 5 bases and 1 base, there was a span of 18 bases. The CDR3 loop reads CASSPRGAAHSNQPQHF. The DNA for the CDR3 is TGTGCCAGCAGCCCGAGAGGGGCCGCACACAGCAATCAGCCCCAGCATTTT.

The CDR3: CASSETPRWAFF. The CDR3 region has the DNA TGTGCCAGCAGTGAAACGCCCCGTTGGGCTTTCTTT. The chain combines TRBV2 with TRBJ1-1; D is uncertain. V was shortened by 2 bases and J by 11 bases, with 12 bases between the two germline ends. CDR3 length equals 12 residues. CDR1 and CDR2 from the germline V gene are SNHLY and FYNNEI.

The J gene is TRBJ2-7, the V gene TRBV6-5; 9 bases are a match to TRBD1. V dropped 6 bases and J dropped 2; count of bases not matched to a gene: 8. The germline V gene has CDR1 MNHEY and CDR2 SVGAGI. The CDR3 contains 15 residues. The CDR3 region is CASRDPGQGPYEQYF. The CDR3 nucleotides are TGTGCCAGCAGGGACCCGGGACAGGGTCCCTACGAGCAGTACTTC.

The chain combines TRBV10-3 with TRBJ1-5; TRBD1 might be the D (5 bases). Germline V gene lookup returns CDR1 ENHRY and CDR2 SYGVKD. V shed 4 bases and J shed 3 bases, with 7 bases lying between them. The length of the CDR3 is 13 residues. Written as DNA, the CDR3 is TGTGCCATCAGTGGACAGTTCAATCAGCCCCAGCATTTT. Protein product: CAISGQFNQPQHF.

The J gene is TRBJ1-1, the V gene TRBV21-1; whether TRBD1, the table's D call, matches the DNA was not checked. TRBV21-1 is designated a pseudogene. There are 17 residues in the CDR3. The CDR3, as DNA: TGTGCCAGCAGCAAAGATCGGGACAATCAAGGGAGCACTGAAGCTTTCTTT. Amino acid sequence: CASSKDRDNQGSTEAFF.

The chain employs TRBV4-2 and TRBJ2-7; D is ambiguous. V lost 0 bases and J lost 6, with 12 bases in between. CDR3 size: 14 residues. The V gene's germline CDR1 is LGHNA and CDR2 YNFKEQ. The CDR3 coding sequence is TGTGCCAGCAGCCAAGATCAAGAGGTACGCGAGCAGTACTTC. Its translation: CASSQDQEVREQYF.

This chain uses TRBV7-9 with TRBJ2-5, with D perhaps matching TRBD2 (5 bases). The CDR3 has 15 residues. In germline, CDR1 is SEHNR, CDR2 FQNEAQ (reference sequence). Trimming left V 5 bases short and J 2 bases short, with 15 bases between. For the CDR3, the DNA is TGTGCCAGCAGCGCTACCGGGAACAGTCAAGAGACCCAGTACTTC. It translates to CASSATGNSQETQYF.

The CDR3 nucleotides read TGTGCCAGCAGCCCTAGAGGAGAGACCCAGTACTTC. Its protein product is CASSPRGETQYF. The chain links TRBV7-9 to TRBJ2-5; D ambiguous. The germline V gene encodes CDR1 SEHNR and CDR2 FQNEAQ (reference sequence). Trimming pared 5 bases from V and 4 bases from J, leaving 8 bases between. This CDR3 is 12 amino acids long.

V is TRBV4-1 and J is TRBJ1-2; D not resolved. Germline CDR1 and CDR2: MGHRA and YSYEKL. This CDR3 is built from 14 residues. Trimming shortened V by 1 base and J by 2 bases, and 8 bases separated the two germline ends. CDR3 nucleotide sequence: TGCGCCAGCAGCCAAGGGTGGACCAACTATGGCTACACCTTC. Translation gives CASSQGWTNYGYTF.

The rearrangement uses TRBV6-1 and TRBJ2-4, with D uncertain. The CDR3 spans 14 residues. Trimming pared 1 base from V and 0 bases from J, leaving 4 bases between. CDR1 is MNHNS, CDR2 SASEGT, per germline. The CDR3 protein is CASSEDLAKNIQYF. In DNA, the CDR3 is TGTGCCAGCAGTGAAGATCTAGCCAAAAACATTCAGTACTTC.

The V call is TRBV7-9, the J call TRBJ1-2; 9 positions match TRBD1. The CDR3 length is 14 residues. Looked up from germline, CDR1 is SEHNR and CDR2 is FQNEAQ (reference sequence). With 4 bases clipped from V and 8 bases from J, the junction kept 8 bases outside the gene matches. The CDR3 DNA sequence: TGTGCCAGCAGCTCCAACGGACAGGGGTACGGCTACACCTTC. Residues: CASSSNGQGYGYTF.

The rearrangement joins TRBV18 to TRBJ1-5, with TRBD1 as a possible D gene (5 bases). V lost 6 bases and J 5 bases, leaving 23 bases between the germline ends. CDR1 KGHSH and CDR2 LQKENI come from the germline V gene. The CDR3 extends over 17 amino acids. The CDR3 DNA reads TGTGCCAGCTCCCAGAGTTCCAGTGAGGGAGGGGATCAGCCCCAGCATTTT. Translating it yields CASSQSSSEGGDQPQHF.

This chain connects TRBV19 to TRBJ1-5; a weak D match, TRBD1 (6 bases). The CDR3 is 12 residues long. V was trimmed by 5 bases and J by 10 bases, leaving 12 bases between them. Germline CDR1 LNHDA, CDR2 SQIVND (reference sequence). This CDR3 is CASSDRDTPQHF. DNA of the CDR3: TGTGCCAGTAGTGACCGGGACACACCCCAGCATTTT. The full variable domain, rest sourced from reference TRBV19 and TRBJ1-5, is DGGITQSPKYLFRKEGQNVTLSCEQNLNHDAMYWYRQDPGQGLRLIYYSQIVNDFQKGDIAEGYSVSREKKESFPLTVTSAQKNPTAFYLCASSDRDTPQHFGDGTRLSIL.

This clone was detected only a few times. The chain joins TRBV19 to TRBJ2-2, with D perhaps TRBD2 (6 bases). The CDR3 sequence is 13 residues long. Germline V CDR1 and CDR2: LNHDA, SQIVND (reference sequence). V lost 4 bases and J 7 bases, leaving 10 bases between the germline ends. The CDR3 DNA sequence: TGTGCCAGTAGTAACCAAGCGGGCGGGGAGCTGTTTTTT. It specifies CASSNQAGGELFF.

J is TRBJ2-7 and V is TRBV4-2, with 7 bases that match TRBD1. Germline CDR1 reads LGHNA; CDR2 reads YNFKEQ. This CDR3 contains 15 residues. The V segment lost 1 base and the J segment 4 bases; nucleotides outside the gene matches: 7. CDR3 sequence: CASSQALGGGYEQYF. CDR3 bases: TGTGCCAGCAGCCAAGCCTTAGGGGGCGGGTACGAGCAGTACTTC.

This clone was seen once. The V gene is TRBV10-3, the J gene TRBJ2-2; 8 bases agree with TRBD2. The CDR3 runs 16 residues. CDR1 is ENHRY and CDR2 is SYGVKD in the germline V gene. V dropped 8 bases and J dropped 1; count of bases not matched to a gene: 9. CDR3 nucleotides: TGTGCCATCGGGGCCGTCGGGGGGGTGAACACCGGGGAGCTGTTTTTT. Translation: CAIGAVGGVNTGELFF.

This chain connects TRBV10-3 to TRBJ2-5; maybe TRBD2 (5 bases). The CDR3 is 13 residues long. CDR1 is ENHRY, CDR2 SYGVKD, per germline. The V gene lost 10 bases and the J gene lost 5 bases, with 17 bases spanning the gap. CDR3 sequence: CATSREYDETQYF. CDR3 nucleotide sequence: TGTGCCACCTCCCGGGAATACGATGAGACCCAGTACTTC.

This sequence joins TRBV6-5 and TRBJ1-2; D gene unclear. The CDR3 is 14 amino acids. Trimming cost V 5 bases and J 3 bases, with 13 bases left between them. CDR1 MNHEY and CDR2 SVGAGI come from the germline V gene. CDR3 DNA sequence: TGTGCCAGCAGTACTGAGGACCGCTACTATGGCTACACCTTC. Translation gives CASSTEDRYYGYTF.

This sequence joins TRBV27 and TRBJ2-1; D perhaps matches TRBD1 (6 bases). The CDR3 has 12 residues. The germline V gene has CDR1 MNHEY and CDR2 SMNVEV (reference sequence). V lost 6 bases, J lost 9 bases, and 12 bases lay in between. CDR3 DNA: TGTGCCAGCAGGACAGGTCGGGGTGAGCAGTTCTTC. Translated: CASRTGRGEQFF.

This chain uses TRBV10-3 with TRBJ2-7; D tentatively reads TRBD1 or TRBD2 (5 bases each). CDR3 length equals 13 residues. The V and J ends lost 6 bases and 2 bases respectively, with 11 bases between them. The germline gives CDR1 ENHRY, CDR2 SYGVKD. The CDR3 is CAIRGDGTYEQYF. In nucleotides, the CDR3 is TGTGCCATCAGGGGGGACGGAACCTACGAGCAGTACTTC.

J is TRBJ2-1 and V is TRBV19; D is ambiguous. Germline-derived CDR1 and CDR2 are LNHDA and SQIVND (reference sequence). Trimming cost V 3 bases and J 0 bases, with 12 bases left between them. This CDR3 is built from 16 residues. CDR3 protein: CASSMVAWSSYNEQFF. The DNA for the CDR3 is TGTGCCAGTAGTATGGTGGCTTGGAGCTCCTACAATGAGCAGTTCTTC.

The chain links TRBV27 to TRBJ1-1; D uncertain. The germline V gene encodes CDR1 MNHEY and CDR2 SMNVEV (reference sequence). The CDR3 has 16 residues. V was cut by 2 bases and J by 0 bases, with 13 bases left in between. CDR3 nucleotides: TGTGCCAGCAGTTTAACGAAGGATACCATGAACACTGAAGCTTTCTTT. It yields the protein CASSLTKDTMNTEAFF.

CDR3 coding DNA: TGCGCCAGCAGCCAGTTCGTCGGACAGCTAAATGAAAAACTGTTTTTT. Translation: CASSQFVGQLNEKLFF. The V gene is TRBV4-1, the J gene TRBJ1-4; possible D gene TRBD1, 6 bases. The CDR3 loop spans 16 amino acids. V lost 3 bases and J 5 bases, leaving 16 bases between the germline ends. Germline CDR1 MGHRA, CDR2 YSYEKL.

As DNA, the CDR3 is TGCGCCAGCAGTGAGTCGGGCAGGATCAATCAGCCCCAGCATTTT. As protein: CASSESGRINQPQHF. The genes are TRBV10-2 and TRBJ1-5; the D is unclear. CDR1 WSHSY and CDR2 SAAADI come from the germline V gene. V was trimmed by 0 bases and J by 3 bases, leaving 9 bases between them. The CDR3 sequence is 15 residues long.

The rearrangement links TRBV6-5 to TRBJ2-7; D is perhaps TRBD1 (5 bases). In germline, CDR1 is MNHEY, CDR2 SVGAGI. Trimming took 6 bases from V and 6 from J, leaving 18 bases between them. CDR3 size: 14 residues. Here the CDR3 reads CASSGSQGLGEQYF. CDR3 bases: TGTGCCAGCAGCGGTTCCCAGGGTCTGGGCGAGCAGTACTTC.